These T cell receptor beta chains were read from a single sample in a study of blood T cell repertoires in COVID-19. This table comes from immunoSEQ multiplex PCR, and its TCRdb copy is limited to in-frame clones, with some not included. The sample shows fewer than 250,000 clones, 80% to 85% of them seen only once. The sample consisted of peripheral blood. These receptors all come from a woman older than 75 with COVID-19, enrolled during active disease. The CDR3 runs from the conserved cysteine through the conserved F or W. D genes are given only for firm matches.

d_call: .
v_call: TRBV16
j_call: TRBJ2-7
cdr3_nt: TGTGCCAGCAGCCCTTTGACGGGGTCCGCTGGCGAGCAGTACTTC
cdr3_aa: CASSPLTGSAGEQYF

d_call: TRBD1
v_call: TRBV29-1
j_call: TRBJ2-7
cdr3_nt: TGCAGCGTTAGTGGGACAGGGGTCTACGAGCAGTACTTC
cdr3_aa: CSVSGTGVYEQYF

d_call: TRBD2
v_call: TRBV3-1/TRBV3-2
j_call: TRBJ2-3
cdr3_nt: TGTGCCAGCAGCTCCCGGACTAGCGGGGGGTTAGATACGCAGTATTTT
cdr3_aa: CASSSRTSGGLDTQYF

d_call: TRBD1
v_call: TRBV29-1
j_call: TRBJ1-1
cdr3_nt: TGCAGCGTTGAAGATCGGACAGGGGGTTGGAACACTGAAGCTTTCTTT
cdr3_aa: CSVEDRTGGWNTEAFF

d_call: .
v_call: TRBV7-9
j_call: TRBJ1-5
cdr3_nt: TGTGCCAGCAGCTTAGGTTTGGGAGAAGGCAATCAGCCCCAGCATTTT
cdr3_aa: CASSLGLGEGNQPQHF

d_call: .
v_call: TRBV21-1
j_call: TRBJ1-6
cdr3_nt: TGTGCCAGCATCCCGGAGAGGGCCTCTAATTCACCCCTCCACTTT
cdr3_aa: CASIPERASNSPLHF

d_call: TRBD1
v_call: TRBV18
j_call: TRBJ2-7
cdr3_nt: TGTGCCAGCTCCAGACAGGGGCAGGGCGAGCAGTACTTC
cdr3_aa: CASSRQGQGEQYF

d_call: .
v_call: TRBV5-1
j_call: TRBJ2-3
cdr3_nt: TGCGCCAGCAGCTTCAGGGGGGTGGGCGCAGATACGCAGTATTTT
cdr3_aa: CASSFRGVGADTQYF

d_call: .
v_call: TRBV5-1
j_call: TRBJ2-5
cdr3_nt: TGCGCCAGCAGCTTGGTTCCAGACCAAGAGACCCAGTACTTC
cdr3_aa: CASSLVPDQETQYF

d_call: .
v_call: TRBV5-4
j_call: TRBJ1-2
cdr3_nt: TGTGCCAGCAGCCAAAGGACCGGGGTCGATGGCTACACCTTC
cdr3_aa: CASSQRTGVDGYTF

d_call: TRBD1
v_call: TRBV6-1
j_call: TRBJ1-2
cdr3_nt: TGTGCCAGCAGTGGAGCTTACAGGGGGAATGGCTACACCTTC
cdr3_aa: CASSGAYRGNGYTF

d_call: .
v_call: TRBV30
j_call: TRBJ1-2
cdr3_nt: TGTGCCTGGAGTAGACAGAAAGTTTATGGCTACACCTTC
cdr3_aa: CAWSRQKVYGYTF

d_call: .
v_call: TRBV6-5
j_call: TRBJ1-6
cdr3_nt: TGTGCCAGCGAGGCCTCGCGGAATTCACCCCTCCACTTT
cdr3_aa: CASEASRNSPLHF

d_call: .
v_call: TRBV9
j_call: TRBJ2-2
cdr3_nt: TGTGCCAGCAGCGCACAGGTTTCGAACACCGGGGAGCTGTTTTTT
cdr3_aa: CASSAQVSNTGELFF

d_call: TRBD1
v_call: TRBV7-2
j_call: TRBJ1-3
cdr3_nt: TGTGCCAGCAGCTTAATGGGACAGCCGAAGCGAAACACCATATATTTT
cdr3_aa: CASSLMGQPKRNTIYF

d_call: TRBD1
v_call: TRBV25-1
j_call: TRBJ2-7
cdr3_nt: TGTGCCAGCAGTAGGGACAGGGGTAGCGACGAGCAGTACTTC
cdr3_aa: CASSRDRGSDEQYF

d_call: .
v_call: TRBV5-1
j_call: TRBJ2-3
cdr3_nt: TGCGCCAGCAGCTTCGGGGGTATTGGCACAGATACGCAGTATTTT
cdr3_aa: CASSFGGIGTDTQYF